Listed here are 20 T cell receptor beta chains from one sample, sequenced in a study of blood T cell repertoires in COVID-19. Only in-frame clones appear in the TCRdb table, and some are missing; sequencing was by immunoSEQ multiplex PCR. The sample holds over 100,000 clones, just under 90% seen once. Sequenced material: peripheral blood. Receptors originate from a human donor in a cohort sampled during active COVID-19.

The chain joins TRBV7-2 to TRBJ2-1; no clear D. This CDR3 is built from 19 residues. Trimming pared 0 bases from V and 0 bases from J, leaving 18 bases between. CDR1 and CDR2 (germline): SGHTA, FQGNSA. The CDR3 DNA is TGTGCCAGCAGCTTAGCCGGCGGTTCCCCCCAAAGCTCCTACAATGAGCAGTTCTTC. Residues: CASSLAGGSPQSSYNEQFF.

The chain couples TRBV27 to TRBJ2-7; 7 nucleotides agree with TRBD2. The CDR3 has 14 amino acids. CDR1 and CDR2 (germline): MNHEY, SMNVEV (reference sequence). V lost 4 bases, J lost 0 bases, and 3 bases stayed unmatched. The CDR3 DNA follows: TGTGCCAGCAGTTGGGGGGGAAGCTCCTACGAGCAGTACTTC. It is translated as CASSWGGSSYEQYF.

This chain links TRBV28 with TRBJ2-7; TRBD2 might be the D (6 bases). This CDR3 is 13 amino acids long. Trimming removed 1 base at V and 9 bases at J, with 13 bases between. Looked up from germline, CDR1 is MDHEN and CDR2 is SYDVKM. CDR3 nucleotide sequence: TGTGCCAGCAGTTTATCTCAGGGACTTTGGCAGTACTTC. Translated: CASSLSQGLWQYF.

This chain links TRBV6-1 with TRBJ2-3, with 12 bases identical to TRBD2. The V gene's germline CDR1 is MNHNS and CDR2 SASEGT. The CDR3 is 21 amino acids. The trim removed 2 bases at V and 2 bases at J, leaving 17 bases unmatched. CDR3 protein: CASSERFVTSGRSRDTDTQYF. CDR3 DNA: TGTGCCAGCAGTGAAAGATTCGTGACTAGCGGGAGAAGCCGTGACACAGATACGCAGTATTTT.

V usage is TRBV5-4 and J usage is TRBJ2-2, with 7 bases identical to TRBD2. The CDR3 covers 17 residues. V dropped 0 bases and J dropped 4; count of bases not matched to a gene: 9. Germline V gene data show CDR1 as SGHNT and CDR2 as YYREEE (reference sequence). The DNA for the CDR3 is TGTGCCAGCAGCTTGGCCATAAAGCGGGATTTCACCGGGGAGCTGTTTTTT. Its protein is CASSLAIKRDFTGELFF.

This chain connects TRBV19 to TRBJ2-1; 9 nucleotides align to TRBD1. Germline CDR1 is LNHDA and CDR2 is SQIVND (reference sequence). The trim removed 5 bases at V and 1 base at J, leaving 3 bases unmatched. This CDR3 spans 15 amino acids. The CDR3 DNA is TGTGCCAGTAGTCCAGACAGGGGGTCCTACAATGAGCAGTTCTTC. This gives the protein CASSPDRGSYNEQFF.

The J gene is TRBJ1-1, the V gene TRBV4-1; a weak D match, TRBD1 (5 bases). With 1 base removed from V and 6 bases from J, the gap between germline ends came to 12 bases. The CDR3 spans 14 residues. Germline values: CDR1 MGHRA, CDR2 YSYEKL. DNA of the CDR3: TGCGCCAGCAGCCAAGCTGGGGTCAGGGCTGAAGCTTTCTTT. Residues: CASSQAGVRAEAFF.

This chain links TRBV2 with TRBJ2-3, with 7 bases lining up with TRBD2. From germline, CDR1 is SNHLY and CDR2 FYNNEI. The CDR3 contains 16 residues. The V gene end was trimmed by 5 bases and the J gene end by 2 bases; junction bases not matched to a gene: 10. The DNA of the CDR3 is TGTGCCAGCAGTCCCGGGCGACTAGCTTCCACAGATACGCAGTATTTT. As protein: CASSPGRLASTDTQYF.

This chain links TRBV6-5 with TRBJ2-7; 7 bases are shared with TRBD2. The CDR3 has 15 amino acids. Trimming cost V 5 bases and J 4 bases; bases outside gene matches: 11. Germline V gene data show CDR1 as MNHEY and CDR2 as SVGAGI. Written as DNA, the CDR3 is TGTGCCAGCAGTCCCCGGGGGGAAGGCGGGTACGAGCAGTACTTC. This gives the protein CASSPRGEGGYEQYF.

The chain is built from TRBV6-4 and TRBJ1-6; D ambiguous. CDR1 MRHNA and CDR2 SNTAGT come from the germline V gene. V lost 6 bases and J lost 11, with 32 bases in between. The CDR3 has 19 residues. This CDR3 reads CASRNPGGLHRPREPPLHF. The DNA of the CDR3 is TGTGCCAGCAGGAACCCGGGAGGACTACACCGGCCTCGGGAGCCACCCCTCCACTTT.

The chain uses TRBV11-3 and TRBJ2-7; tentatively, D is TRBD1 (6 bases). V shed 5 bases and J shed 2 bases, with 13 bases lying between them. The CDR3 contains 14 residues. CDR1 and CDR2 from the germline V gene are SGHNT and YENEEA. CDR3 residues: CASSPWDKTYEQYF. Written as DNA, the CDR3 is TGTGCCAGCAGCCCCTGGGACAAGACCTACGAGCAGTACTTC.

This clone was seen a single time. The chain recombines TRBV6-1 with TRBJ2-3, with 12 bases identical to TRBD2. Germline loops: CDR1 MNHNS, CDR2 SASEGT. Trimming cost V 0 bases and J 10 bases; bases outside gene matches: 2. CDR3 size: 14 residues. This chain's CDR3 is CASSEAASGGAQYF. The CDR3 bases are TGTGCCAGCAGTGAAGCAGCTAGCGGGGGGGCGCAGTATTTT.

The rearrangement joins TRBV25-1 to TRBJ1-2, with 8 bases aligning to TRBD1. The ends lost 4 bases at V and 5 bases at J; junction bases unmatched: 6. CDR1 and CDR2 from the germline V gene are MGHDK and SYGVNS. The CDR3 runs to 14 residues. CDR3 sequence (DNA): TGTGCCAGCAGTGGAGGACAGGGCGTGTATGGCTACACCTTC. Translating gives CASSGGQGVYGYTF.

V usage is TRBV5-6 and J usage is TRBJ2-2; TRBD2 might be the D (5 bases). The CDR3 extends over 16 amino acids. The germline V gene encodes CDR1 SGHDT and CDR2 YYEEEE. Trimming took 0 bases from V and 1 from J, leaving 10 bases between them. The CDR3 DNA is TGTGCCAGCAGCTTGGTGGGGAGTTGGAACACCGGGGAGCTGTTTTTT. Translation gives CASSLVGSWNTGELFF.

J is TRBJ2-7 and V is TRBV9; 11 nucleotides align to TRBD2. Germline V gene data show CDR1 as SGDLS and CDR2 as YYNGEE. This CDR3 has 15 amino acids. The V segment lost 3 bases and the J segment 3 bases; nucleotides outside the gene matches: 5. CDR3 bases: TGTGCCAGCAGCGCCCATCTAGCGGGGGGCTACGAGCAGTACTTC. Encoded protein: CASSAHLAGGYEQYF.

The CDR3 protein is CASSQVPRGNTEAFF. The CDR3 DNA sequence: TGTGCCAGCAGCCAAGTCCCCAGGGGGAACACTGAAGCTTTCTTT. J is TRBJ1-1 and V is TRBV3-1 (or the pseudogene TRBV3-2), with D possibly TRBD1 on 6 matching bases. The germline gives CDR1 LGHDT, CDR2 YNNKEL (reference sequence). The CDR3 spans 15 residues. V lost 1 base, J lost 1 base, and 10 bases lay in between.

This clone was detected only once. The rearrangement uses TRBV5-6 and TRBJ2-4, with a possible D match to TRBD1 (5 bases). Trimming shortened V by 0 bases and J by 7 bases, and 5 bases separated the two germline ends. CDR1 and CDR2 from the germline V gene are SGHDT and YYEEEE. The CDR3 runs 12 residues. CDR3 sequence: CASSLDRNIQYF. The CDR3, as DNA: TGTGCCAGCAGCTTGGACAGGAACATTCAGTACTTC.

The chain carries TRBV3-1 (or the pseudogene TRBV3-2) and TRBJ2-7; D may be TRBD2 (6 bases). Germline values: CDR1 LGHDT, CDR2 YNNKEL (reference sequence). V was shortened by 4 bases and J by 0 bases, with 13 bases between the two germline ends. The CDR3 length is 15 residues. The CDR3 region is CASSPSLANSYEQYF. CDR3 coding DNA: TGTGCCAGCAGCCCCTCTCTAGCGAACTCCTACGAGCAGTACTTC.

V and J are TRBV6-1 and TRBJ2-3; 7 bases agree with TRBD2. V was clipped by 1 base and J by 1 base; unmatched bases: 2. The CDR3 consists of 15 residues. Germline V CDR1 and CDR2: MNHNS, SASEGT. The CDR3 region is CASSEDGGGTDTQYF. CDR3 nucleotides: TGTGCCAGCAGTGAAGATGGGGGGGGCACAGATACGCAGTATTTT.

The chain is built from TRBV20-1 and TRBJ1-1, with a possible D match to TRBD1 (6 bases). V was clipped by 3 bases and J by 1 base, with 15 bases between them. CDR3 length equals 15 residues. Germline-derived CDR1 and CDR2 are DFQATT and SNEGSKA (reference sequence). In nucleotides, the CDR3 is TGCAGTGCTAGTGGCAGGCTCAGGGGGAACACTGAAGCTTTCTTT. Translation gives CSASGRLRGNTEAFF.